The 26 T cell receptor beta chains below were found in one sample sequenced in a study of shared clonotypes between healthy human individuals. The protocol was immunoSEQ multiplex PCR, while the TCRdb copy is restricted to in-frame clones and leaves out a portion. Of more than 400,000 clones listed, roughly 95% are singletons. The sample was naive CD4+ T cells sorted from blood. This sample's subset: CD45RA+ positively selected. These receptors were taken from a woman aged 25 to 45 in good health.

This rearrangement joins TRBV28 to TRBJ1-5; TRBD1 matches 7 bases. This CDR3 is built from 15 residues. The V and J ends lost 5 bases and 1 base, in that order; junction bases with no gene match: 5. Per germline, CDR1 MDHEN and CDR2 SYDVKM. The CDR3 here is CASSTLTGSNQPQHF. Written as DNA, the CDR3 is TGTGCCAGCAGTACCTTGACAGGGAGCAATCAGCCCCAGCATTTT.

This clone was picked up one time. The chain employs TRBV27 and TRBJ2-1; D might be TRBD2 (6 bases). This CDR3 has 16 residues. V was clipped by 2 bases and J by 4 bases, with 15 bases between them. Germline CDR1 and CDR2: MNHEY and SMNVEV (reference sequence). The CDR3 is CASSLEPRGIYNEQFF. CDR3 sequence (DNA): TGTGCCAGCAGTTTAGAGCCCCGCGGGATATACAATGAGCAGTTCTTC.

Here the CDR3 DNA reads TGCAGCGTTCTCCGCCGACGGGACAATGAGCAGTTCTTC. Amino acid sequence: CSVLRRRDNEQFF. The chain carries TRBV29-1 and TRBJ2-1; D unclear. V was trimmed by 5 bases and J by 5 bases, leaving 13 bases between them. The CDR3 spans 13 residues. Germline CDR1 and CDR2: SQVTM and ANQGSEA.

The V and J genes are TRBV15 and TRBJ2-7; no definite D call. CDR1 and CDR2 from the germline V gene are LNHNV and YYDKDF (reference sequence). V lost 5 bases to trimming and J lost 5 bases, with 7 bases between them. CDR3 length: 11 residues. In DNA, the CDR3 is TGTGCCACCAGCCTACGACACGAGCAGTACTTC. Its protein product is CATSLRHEQYF.

The gene calls are TRBV7-9 and TRBJ1-1; D is perhaps TRBD1 (6 bases). In germline, CDR1 is SEHNR, CDR2 FQNEAQ (reference sequence). The CDR3 has 14 amino acids. Trimming took off 5 bases at V and 1 base at J, with 11 bases between the two ends. CDR3 sequence (DNA): TGTGCCAGCAGCCGTGGACAGTCGAACACTGAAGCTTTCTTT. As protein: CASSRGQSNTEAFF.

The rearrangement links TRBV28 to TRBJ2-1, with a possible D match to TRBD1 (6 bases). The CDR3 has 14 amino acids. Germline-derived CDR1 and CDR2 are MDHEN and SYDVKM. Trimming cost V 7 bases and J 7 bases, with 17 bases left between them. CDR3 residues: CASIMAGEGNEQFF. The CDR3, as DNA: TGTGCCAGCATAATGGCAGGGGAAGGAAATGAGCAGTTCTTC.

The chain has TRBV5-4 and TRBJ2-7; 8 bases match TRBD1. With 0 bases clipped from V and 3 bases from J, the junction kept 8 bases outside the gene matches. The germline V gene has CDR1 SGHNT and CDR2 YYREEE (reference sequence). This CDR3 is built from 16 residues. In nucleotides, the CDR3 is TGTGCCAGCAGCTTGGGGGGACAGGCAGGACTCTACGAGCAGTACTTC. Its translation is CASSLGGQAGLYEQYF.

This chain connects TRBV10-1 to TRBJ1-2; TRBD1 matches 8 bases. This CDR3 contains 13 residues. The junction had 4 bases not matched to a gene; V was cut back by 2 bases and J by 8 bases. Per germline, CDR1 WNHNN and CDR2 SYGVQD (reference sequence). The DNA of the CDR3 is TGCGCCAGCAGTGAGCGGACAGGGATCGGCTACACCTTC. It translates to CASSERTGIGYTF.

The genes are TRBV5-4 and TRBJ1-1; D is perhaps TRBD1 (5 bases). Germline loops: CDR1 SGHNT, CDR2 YYREEE (reference sequence). This CDR3 comprises 15 residues. V lost 0 bases and J lost 0, with 9 bases in between. CDR3 DNA sequence: TGTGCCAGCAGCTTGGGGGGCAGACTGAACACTGAAGCTTTCTTT. Amino acids: CASSLGGRLNTEAFF.

The V call is TRBV5-1, the J call TRBJ2-1; a possible D gene is TRBD2 (6 bases). Looked up from germline, CDR1 is SGHRS and CDR2 is YFSETQ. V was clipped by 5 bases and J by 1 base, with 10 bases between them. The CDR3 has 14 amino acids. The CDR3 spells CASRLAESYNEQFF. The CDR3 nucleotides read TGCGCCAGCAGATTAGCGGAGTCCTACAATGAGCAGTTCTTC. The variable domain in full, completed from reference TRBV5-1 and TRBJ2-1, reads KAGVTQTPRYLIKTRGQQVTLSCSPISGHRSVSWYQQTPGQGLQFLFEYFSETQRNKGNFPGRFSGRQFSNSRSEMNVSTLELGDSALYLCASRLAESYNEQFFGPGTRLTVL.

The chain links TRBV5-1 to TRBJ2-2; tentative D call: TRBD1 (5 bases). Trimming cost V 4 bases and J 0 bases, with 10 bases left between them. Germline V gene lookup returns CDR1 SGHRS and CDR2 YFSETQ. The CDR3 contains 15 residues. The CDR3 is CASSEGHTNTGELFF. In DNA form, the CDR3 reads TGCGCCAGCAGCGAAGGACATACGAACACCGGGGAGCTGTTTTTT.

The V gene is TRBV5-1, the J gene TRBJ2-5, with 10 bases that match TRBD1. CDR3 length: 16 residues. V lost 2 bases to trimming and J lost 4 bases; unmatched junction nucleotides: 8. The germline gives CDR1 SGHRS, CDR2 YFSETQ. CDR3 sequence reads: CASSLARQGAGETQYF. CDR3 sequence (DNA): TGCGCCAGCAGCTTAGCGAGACAGGGGGCTGGAGAGACCCAGTACTTC. The full variable domain, completed using reference TRBV5-1 and TRBJ2-5, is KAGVTQTPRYLIKTRGQQVTLSCSPISGHRSVSWYQQTPGQGLQFLFEYFSETQRNKGNFPGRFSGRQFSNSRSEMNVSTLELGDSALYLCASSLARQGAGETQYFGPGTRLLVL.

This sequence joins TRBV6-5 and TRBJ2-7; D is possibly TRBD1 (5 bases). This CDR3 has 15 amino acids. With 4 bases removed from V and 2 bases from J, the gap between germline ends came to 15 bases. Germline lookup yields CDR1 MNHEY and CDR2 SVGAGI. CDR3: CASSSQWTPAYEQYF. The CDR3 DNA is TGTGCCAGCAGTTCCCAATGGACACCCGCCTACGAGCAGTACTTC.

V gene TRBV5-5 combines with J gene TRBJ2-7; D call uncertain. V was cut by 0 bases and J by 6 bases, with 10 bases left in between. CDR1 is SGHKS and CDR2 is YYEKEE in the germline V gene (reference sequence). The CDR3 sequence is 13 residues long. In nucleotides, the CDR3 is TGTGCCAGCAGCTTGGTGTCGGCTGGCGAGCAGTACTTC. It specifies CASSLVSAGEQYF.

This clone was seen a handful of times. The rearrangement joins TRBV19 to TRBJ1-2, with a tentative D call TRBD1 (5 bases). Trimming left V 2 bases short and J 7 bases short, with 8 bases between. Germline-derived CDR1 and CDR2 are LNHDA and SQIVND (reference sequence). The CDR3 runs 12 residues. CDR3 bases: TGTGCCAGTAGTATATTGGGGACTGGCTACACCTTC. Translating it yields CASSILGTGYTF.

This rearrangement joins TRBV30 to TRBJ2-7, with D possibly being TRBD2 (7 bases). The CDR3 covers 14 residues. The germline V gene encodes CDR1 GTSNPN and CDR2 SVGIG (reference sequence). The ends were cut back, 5 bases at V and 6 bases at J, with 20 bases in the middle. The CDR3 DNA reads TGTGCCTGGGCCTCGGGGGGCGGGCCACGCGAGCAGTACTTC. This sequence encodes CAWASGGGPREQYF.

The chain joins TRBV2 to TRBJ2-7; D unclear. V was trimmed by 6 bases and J by 5 bases, leaving 23 bases between them. CDR1 and CDR2 from the germline V gene are SNHLY and FYNNEI. The CDR3 extends over 16 amino acids. CDR3 region: CASSRIKGRILDEQYF. CDR3 DNA: TGTGCCAGCAGCCGGATTAAAGGGCGGATATTGGACGAGCAGTACTTC.

The chain employs TRBV19 and TRBJ2-7; 9 bases line up with TRBD2. Germline CDR1 is LNHDA and CDR2 is SQIVND (reference sequence). This CDR3 has 15 amino acids. The J segment lost 4 bases and the V segment lost 6 bases, leaving 10 bases of the junction unmatched. In DNA, the CDR3 is TGTGCCAGTAGGGGGATAGCGGGAGCGTCGTACGAGCAGTACTTC. Protein product: CASRGIAGASYEQYF. Together with reference TRBV19 and TRBJ2-7, the CDR3 gives the full variable domain: DGGITQSPKYLFRKEGQNVTLSCEQNLNHDAMYWYRQDPGQGLRLIYYSQIVNDFQKGDIAEGYSVSREKKESFPLTVTSAQKNPTAFYLCASRGIAGASYEQYFGPGTRLTVT.

This chain uses TRBV11-3 with TRBJ2-7; possible D gene TRBD2, 6 bases. The length of the CDR3 is 14 residues. Germline V gene sequence: CDR1 SGHNT, CDR2 YENEEA. Trimming left V 3 bases short and J 3 bases short, with 12 bases between. CDR3 sequence reads: CASSFGGPLYEQYF. The CDR3 nucleotides are TGTGCCAGCAGCTTCGGGGGACCCCTCTACGAGCAGTACTTC. The full variable domain, its missing parts supplied by reference TRBV11-3 and TRBJ2-7, is EAGVVQSPRYKIIEKKQPVAFWCNPISGHNTLYWYLQNLGQGPELLIRYENEEAVDDSQLPKDRFSAERLKGVDSTLKIQPAELGDSAVYLCASSFGGPLYEQYFGPGTRLTVT.

This chain links TRBV29-1 with TRBJ1-5; D ambiguous. Trimming took 6 bases from V and 4 from J, leaving 10 bases between them. Germline V gene sequence: CDR1 SQVTM, CDR2 ANQGSEA. The CDR3 consists of 12 residues. DNA for the CDR3: TGCAGCGTCTCTATAGGGAATCAGCCCCAGCATTTT. This encodes CSVSIGNQPQHF.

The rearrangement joins TRBV5-1 to TRBJ1-1; D uncertain. The CDR3 extends over 13 amino acids. Germline loops: CDR1 SGHRS, CDR2 YFSETQ. V lost 0 bases and J lost 7, with 10 bases in between. The CDR3 DNA follows: TGCGCCAGCAGCTTGGACACCCCGCGTGAAGCTTTCTTT. Protein sequence: CASSLDTPREAFF.

The chain combines TRBV11-2 with TRBJ2-7; D is ambiguous. Germline V gene sequence: CDR1 SGHAT, CDR2 FQNNGV. With 2 bases removed from V and 3 bases from J, the gap between germline ends came to 5 bases. This CDR3 spans 12 amino acids. In DNA, the CDR3 is TGTGCCAGCAGCTTATATCTCTACGAGCAGTACTTC. It is translated as CASSLYLYEQYF.

Here the CDR3 reads CASGATERETQYF. CDR3 DNA: TGTGCCAGCGGCGCGACCGAGAGGGAGACCCAGTACTTC. The chain has TRBV2 and TRBJ2-5; no definite D call. Germline-derived CDR1 and CDR2 are SNHLY and FYNNEI. The CDR3 has 13 amino acids. The ends were cut back, 8 bases at V and 5 bases at J, with 15 bases in the middle.

The J gene is TRBJ2-1, the V gene TRBV15, with D maybe TRBD2 (6 bases). From germline, CDR1 is LNHNV and CDR2 YYDKDF (reference sequence). This CDR3 spans 16 amino acids. Trimming took off 5 bases at V and 5 bases at J, with 19 bases between the two ends. CDR3 amino acids: CATSPGGIRPHNEQFF. The CDR3 bases are TGTGCCACCAGCCCGGGCGGGATACGCCCTCACAATGAGCAGTTCTTC.

The chain links TRBV10-2 to TRBJ1-5; tentative D call: TRBD1 (5 bases). The CDR3 consists of 14 residues. Germline CDR1 reads WSHSY; CDR2 reads SAAADI. Trimming shortened V by 5 bases and J by 5 bases, and 13 bases separated the two germline ends. The CDR3, as DNA: TGCGCCAGCAGTTTATCTGGGGACTATCAGCCCCAGCATTTT. Residues: CASSLSGDYQPQHF.

The chain is built from TRBV6-5 and TRBJ2-7; D ambiguous. Germline lookup yields CDR1 MNHEY and CDR2 SVGAGI. The CDR3 is 14 amino acids. The ends were cut back, 6 bases at V and 2 bases at J, with 14 bases in the middle. The CDR3 bases are TGTGCCAGCAGATTTGTCGAGGCCGCCTACGAGCAGTACTTC. Amino acid sequence: CASRFVEAAYEQYF.